This entry is about one T cell receptor beta chain. A much larger clone sits a single nucleotide away, making a read error possible. The data stem from a study of blood T cell repertoires in COVID-19. Study as a whole: COVID-19 samples, acute and convalescent, were from the United States, Italy and Spain. Sample material is recorded as cDNA or gDNA derived from T cells, B-cell-depleted T cells, or PBMCs.

Original analysis: How many nucleated cells were present was estimated from reference gene primer amplification. The protocol was immunoSEQ multiplex PCR, while the TCRdb copy is restricted to in-frame clones and leaves out a portion. V, J and clone size are taken as reported in that table, and D and trimming were inferred from the DNA itself. The table shows 97,000 or so clones, with roughly four fifths occurring only once. This CDR3 is 16 amino acids long. Per germline, CDR1 SGHRS and CDR2 YFSETQ. The ends were cut back, 4 bases at V and 4 bases at J, with 17 bases in the middle. The TCR sequence derives from a man in his 60s with acute or convalescent COVID-19. Sequenced sample: peripheral blood. V usage is TRBV5-1 and J usage is TRBJ2-2; D perhaps matches TRBD2 (6 bases). CDR3 DNA: TGCGCCAGCAGCCCAAGGGAGGACGGCTGCACCGGGGAGCTGTTTTTT. It is translated as CASSPREDGCTGELFF.